This T cell receptor (beta chain) originates from a study of shared clonotypes between healthy human individuals. The overall study: Used for every donor were three CD4 naive, three CD4 memory, two CD8 naive and one CD8 memory plate.

The assay ran at deep level. The DNA input per sorted-subset replicate PCR was about 0.2 ug, corresponding to some 30,000 T cell genomes. The method was immunoSEQ multiplex PCR; TCRdb's version includes in-frame clones alone and lacks a portion of them. The sample yields millions of clones, 85% to 95% seen once. Study-level points and caveats: Naive subsets usually exceeded memory subsets in estimated richness.

Details on this clone: Its antigen is unidentified.

CDR1 and CDR2 (germline): ENHRY, SYGVKD. The CDR3 covers 15 residues. The J segment lost 2 bases and the V segment lost 3 bases, leaving 6 bases of the junction unmatched. The sequenced material came from naive CD4+ T cells sorted from blood. Subset given: CD45RA+ positively selected. The source is a man aged 18 to 29 in good health. The chain links TRBV10-3 to TRBJ2-5; 7 bases line up with TRBD1. The CDR3 reads CAISDTAGGQETQYF. Written as DNA, the CDR3 is TGTGCCATCAGTGATACCGCAGGGGGTCAAGAGACCCAGTACTTC.